The 21 T cell receptor beta chains reported below all come from one sample, sequenced in a study of blood T cell repertoires in COVID-19. TCRdb keeps only in-frame clones here, not all; method: immunoSEQ multiplex PCR. The sample lists 210,000 or so clones, 70% to 90% occurring once. Sequenced sample: peripheral blood. These TCRs come from a woman in her forties or fifties with acute or convalescent COVID-19.

The rearrangement uses TRBV3-1 (or the pseudogene TRBV3-2) and TRBJ2-6; 13 nucleotides agree with TRBD2. Germline V lookup: CDR1 LGHDT, CDR2 YNNKEL (reference sequence). The CDR3 has 19 amino acids. The V and J ends lost 2 bases and 3 bases, in that order; junction bases with no gene match: 7. The CDR3 DNA reads TGTGCCAGCAGCCAACTGACTAGCGGGAGGTTGCTTGGGGCCAACGTCCTGACTTTC. It specifies CASSQLTSGRLLGANVLTF.

The J gene is TRBJ2-2, the V gene TRBV7-2, with TRBD2 matching 7 bases. Germline V gene sequence: CDR1 SGHTA, CDR2 FQGNSA. This CDR3 region has 17 residues. Trimming removed 5 bases from V and 2 bases from J; junction bases left unmatched: 11. For the CDR3, the DNA is TGTGCCAGCAGCCTCATATGGGGGGGATTCAACACCGGGGAGCTGTTTTTT. Translating it yields CASSLIWGGFNTGELFF.

The chain has TRBV6-5 and TRBJ1-3, with 7 nucleotides matching TRBD1. The germline V gene has CDR1 MNHEY and CDR2 SVGAGI. The CDR3 is 14 amino acids. With V trimmed by 6 bases and J by 5 bases, 7 bases remained unmatched. In DNA form, the CDR3 reads TGTGCCAGCAGCACCACAGGGGATAGAAACACCATATATTTT. It yields the protein CASSTTGDRNTIYF.

The V call is TRBV12-3 or TRBV12-4, the J call TRBJ1-1; D gene unclear. The CDR3 length is 13 residues. Trimming shortened V by 7 bases and J by 1 base, and 10 bases separated the two germline ends. CDR3 bases: TGTGCCAGCACCACACGTGGGAACACTGAAGCTTTCTTT. Protein: CASTTRGNTEAFF.

The chain is built from TRBV6-1 and TRBJ2-7; D gene uncertain. The germline V gene has CDR1 MNHNS and CDR2 SASEGT. This CDR3 is 14 amino acids long. Between the trimmed V and J ends, which lost 1 base and 1 base, there was a span of 8 bases. In DNA, the CDR3 is TGTGCCAGCAGTGAAGGCTCCTATTCCTACGAGCAGTACTTC. Residues: CASSEGSYSYEQYF.

The chain links TRBV3-1 (or the pseudogene TRBV3-2) to TRBJ2-1; the D is unclear. Germline loops: CDR1 LGHDT, CDR2 YNNKEL (reference sequence). CDR3 length: 9 amino acids. The V and J ends lost 10 bases and 5 bases respectively, with 3 bases between them. This CDR3 is CATNNEQFF. CDR3 sequence (DNA): TGTGCCACCAACAATGAGCAGTTCTTC.

This chain connects TRBV6-5 to TRBJ2-2, with TRBD1 matching over 7 bases. V shed 7 bases, J shed 4 bases, and the junction held 9 bases outside the gene matches. Germline V lookup: CDR1 MNHEY, CDR2 SVGAGI. CDR3 size: 15 residues. For the CDR3, the DNA is TGTGCCAGCACCTTCACTCGACAGGGCACCGGGGAGCTGTTTTTT. This encodes CASTFTRQGTGELFF.

The V and J genes are TRBV5-1 and TRBJ2-7, with 7 bases lining up with TRBD1. Trimming at V came to 4 bases and at J to 6 bases, leaving 10 bases not matched to a gene. This CDR3 has 14 residues. Germline values: CDR1 SGHRS, CDR2 YFSETQ. The CDR3 DNA reads as TGCGCCAGCAGCCACGGACAGGTGAGGGGCGAGCAGTACTTC. Encoded protein: CASSHGQVRGEQYF.

The chain is built from TRBV4-3 and TRBJ2-1; TRBD2 aligns across 7 bases. The CDR3 totals 16 residues. Germline V gene lookup returns CDR1 LGHNA and CDR2 YSLEER. J gave up 8 bases and V 0 bases, and 10 bases lay outside the gene matches. CDR3 in amino acids: CASSQDLARGSDEQFF. The CDR3 coding sequence is TGCGCCAGCAGCCAAGATTTGGCGCGGGGGTCCGATGAGCAGTTCTTC.

The V and J genes are TRBV10-1 and TRBJ2-7; tentatively, D is TRBD1 (7 bases). Germline-derived CDR1 and CDR2 are WNHNN and SYGVQD (reference sequence). V shed 6 bases and J shed 3 bases, with 15 bases lying between them. CDR3 length: 14 residues. CDR3 sequence: CASRGGTVHYEQYF. CDR3 nucleotide sequence: TGCGCCAGCAGGGGCGGGACAGTCCACTACGAGCAGTACTTC.

V and J are TRBV5-1 and TRBJ2-1; perhaps TRBD2 as D (6 bases). The CDR3 extends over 16 amino acids. The V gene lost 3 bases and the J gene lost 0 bases, with 13 bases spanning the gap. The germline V gene has CDR1 SGHRS and CDR2 YFSETQ. The CDR3 here is CASSSNSGSSYNEQFF. The CDR3 coding sequence is TGCGCCAGCAGCTCGAATAGCGGAAGCTCCTACAATGAGCAGTTCTTC.

The rearrangement links TRBV3-1 (or the pseudogene TRBV3-2) to TRBJ2-3; TRBD2 aligns across 10 bases. The CDR3 is 17 residues long. Unmatched junction bases numbered 4, after V lost 0 bases and J lost 1 base. Germline CDR1 LGHDT, CDR2 YNNKEL (reference sequence). CDR3 coding DNA: TGTGCCAGCAGCCAAGATCTAAGCGGGGGGGGCACAGATACGCAGTATTTT. It yields the protein CASSQDLSGGGTDTQYF.

The chain combines TRBV6-5 with TRBJ1-2, with 7 bases that match TRBD1. Per the germline V gene, CDR1 is MNHEY and CDR2 is SVGAGI. The V segment lost 10 bases and the J segment 5 bases; nucleotides outside the gene matches: 10. The CDR3 loop spans 13 amino acids. DNA for the CDR3: TGTGCCACAAGTACAGGGGTTCGATATGGCTACACCTTC. Amino acids: CATSTGVRYGYTF.

A single count supports this clone. The CDR3 loop is CASSQELNTGELFF. The CDR3 DNA reads as TGTGCCAGCAGCCAGGAATTAAACACCGGGGAGCTGTTTTTT. The rearrangement uses TRBV6-5 and TRBJ2-2; D gene uncertain. The V end was cut by 6 bases, the J end by 2 bases, with 10 bases between. CDR3 length: 14 amino acids. Germline CDR1 is MNHEY and CDR2 is SVGAGI.

The genes are TRBV3-1 (or the pseudogene TRBV3-2) and TRBJ2-5, with 12 bases fitting TRBD2. V gave up 1 base and J gave up 2 bases; unmatched junction bases: 2. CDR1 is LGHDT, CDR2 YNNKEL, per germline (reference sequence). The CDR3 is 16 amino acids. The CDR3 coding sequence is TGTGCCAGCAGCCAAGGGCTAGCGGGGGGGCAAGAGACCCAGTACTTC. Amino acids: CASSQGLAGGQETQYF.

This rearrangement joins TRBV2 to TRBJ1-6, with D perhaps matching TRBD1 (6 bases). This CDR3 is built from 16 residues. The V gene's germline CDR1 is SNHLY and CDR2 FYNNEI. The germline V and J ends were trimmed by 8 bases and 0 bases, with 14 bases remaining between them. This chain's CDR3 is CASGVDRSSYNSPLHF. The CDR3 DNA reads as TGTGCCAGCGGGGTCGACAGGAGCTCCTATAATTCACCCCTCCACTTT. Complete variable domain (other parts from reference TRBV2 and TRBJ1-6): EPEVTQTPSHQVTQMGQEVILRCVPISNHLYFYWYRQILGQKVEFLVSFYNNEISEKSEIFDDQFSVERPDGSNFTLKIRSTKLEDSAMYFCASGVDRSSYNSPLHFGNGTRLTVT.

The V gene is TRBV5-1, the J gene TRBJ1-1; 7 bases are shared with TRBD1. Germline loops: CDR1 SGHRS, CDR2 YFSETQ. V lost 0 bases to trimming and J lost 3 bases; unmatched junction nucleotides: 5. There are 15 residues in the CDR3. The CDR3 nucleotides are TGCGCCAGCAGCTTGGGGAACCAGGGGGACACTGAAGCTTTCTTT. Translated, it gives CASSLGNQGDTEAFF.

The chain couples TRBV9 to TRBJ1-1, with 10 bases aligning to TRBD1. Germline assignment: CDR1 SGDLS and CDR2 YYNGEE. The V segment lost 4 bases and the J segment 5 bases; nucleotides outside the gene matches: 8. The CDR3 runs 15 residues. CDR3 bases: TGTGCCAGCAGCCAGGGGGGACAGGGGCTTACTGAAGCTTTCTTT. Protein: CASSQGGQGLTEAFF.

The chain combines TRBV24-1 with TRBJ2-1; 11 bases match TRBD1. The CDR3 totals 17 residues. CDR1 KGHDR and CDR2 SFDVKD come from the germline V gene. Unmatched junction bases numbered 6, after V lost 4 bases and J lost 2 bases. Here the CDR3 DNA reads TGTGCCACCAGTGACTCCCCGGGACAGGGGGCCTACAATGAGCAGTTCTTC. It encodes CATSDSPGQGAYNEQFF.

V usage is TRBV5-4 and J usage is TRBJ2-3; maybe TRBD2 (6 bases). Trimming shortened V by 2 bases and J by 4 bases, and 17 bases separated the two germline ends. From germline, CDR1 is SGHNT and CDR2 YYREEE (reference sequence). The CDR3 loop spans 16 amino acids. The CDR3 bases are TGTGCCAGCAGCTTAGTGGCGGGGATAGAAGCAGATACGCAGTATTTT. Its translation is CASSLVAGIEADTQYF.

For the CDR3, the DNA is TGTGCCAGCAGCCTTAGATACTCCCGCTACGAGCAGTACTTC. Its protein is CASSLRYSRYEQYF. V is TRBV5-6 and J is TRBJ2-7, with D unresolved. CDR3 length: 14 amino acids. Germline assignment: CDR1 SGHDT and CDR2 YYEEEE. Trimming shortened V by 4 bases and J by 3 bases, and 14 bases separated the two germline ends.